A selection of T cell receptor beta chains follows, all from one sample in a study of cytomegalovirus exposure and HLA in healthy donors. Sequencing was performed with immunoSEQ multiplex PCR; in TCRdb, only in-frame clones are kept and a portion is missing. The sample contains approximately 140,000 clones, over 70% of which appear only once. The material sequenced was PBMCs. The receptors were gathered from a male donor in good health and CMV-seronegative. Each CDR3 is given with its conserved first and last residue. D genes are given only for firm matches. A row's size may be missing; if present it is once, few, many or a size class.

clone size | J gene | D gene | V gene | CDR3 protein | CDR3 DNA
. | TRBJ2-1 | TRBD2 | TRBV5-8 | CASRGLAGVTHNEQFF | TGTGCCAGCAGGGGGCTAGCGGGGGTCACGCACAATGAGCAGTTCTTC
. | TRBJ2-1 | . | TRBV5-1 | CASSPQGSYNEQFF | TGCGCCAGCAGCCCACAGGGCTCCTACAATGAGCAGTTCTTC
. | TRBJ2-2 | . | TRBV7-9 | CASSPPDTYTGELFF | TGTGCCAGCAGCCCCCCGGACACTTACACCGGGGAGCTGTTTTTT
few | TRBJ2-3 | TRBD1 | TRBV9 | CASSGQGQITDTQYF | TGTGCCAGCAGCGGACAGGGCCAAATCACAGATACGCAGTATTTT
. | TRBJ1-6 | . | TRBV6-1 | CASSGGTRDNSPLHF | TGTGCCAGCAGTGGGGGGACACGAGATAATTCACCCCTCCACTTT
. | TRBJ2-7 | . | TRBV7-8 | CASSPSRGGSYEQYF | TGTGCCAGCAGCCCGTCCAGGGGCGGCTCCTACGAGCAGTACTTC
. | TRBJ2-5 | . | TRBV10-1 | CASSSLWYHSRPGKETQYF | TGCGCCAGCAGTTCCTTGTGGTATCATTCTCGGCCGGGTAAAGAGACCCAGTACTTC
. | TRBJ2-1 | TRBD1 | TRBV2 | CAVSLAGQGRREQFF | TGTGCCGTTAGTCTCGCGGGACAGGGTCGTCGTGAGCAGTTCTTC
. | TRBJ1-2 | . | TRBV5-1 | CASSLGSGGLGYTF | TGCGCCAGCAGCTTAGGGTCAGGTGGACTGGGCTACACCTTC
. | TRBJ1-2 | . | TRBV18 | CATSTAATNYGYTF | TGTGCCACATCCACAGCTGCCACTAACTATGGCTACACCTTC
. | TRBJ1-1 | . | TRBV27 | CASSLRDSNTEAFF | TGTGCCAGCAGTTTACGGGACTCGAACACTGAAGCTTTCTTT
. | TRBJ2-7 | . | TRBV29-1 | CSVESSYEQYF | TGCAGCGTTGAGTCTTCCTACGAGCAGTACTTC
. | TRBJ2-7 | TRBD2 | TRBV27 | CASTQIAGGLEQYF | TGTGCCAGCACCCAAATAGCGGGGGGGCTTGAGCAGTACTTC
. | TRBJ2-5 | . | TRBV7-9 | CASSPQRETQYF | TGTGCCAGCAGCCCCCAGCGGGAGACCCAGTACTTC
once | TRBJ1-2 | . | TRBV2 | CASSEREAYGYTF | TGTGCCAGCAGTGAACGGGAGGCCTATGGCTACACCTTC
. | TRBJ1-1 | . | TRBV30 | CACRTGINTEVFF | TGTGCCTGCCGTACAGGGATTAACACTGAAGTTTTCTTT
. | TRBJ1-1 | . | TRBV29-1 | CSVGEPGGDTEAFF | TGCAGCGTGGGGGAGCCGGGGGGGGACACTGAAGCTTTCTTT
. | TRBJ2-3 | TRBD2 | TRBV9 | CASSVGLVGADTQYF | TGTGCCAGCAGCGTTGGACTAGTAGGGGCAGATACGCAGTATTTT
. | TRBJ2-5 | . | TRBV6-5 | CASSYSTGGWETQYF | TGTGCCAGCAGTTACTCGACGGGGGGCTGGGAGACCCAGTACTTC
. | TRBJ1-4 | . | TRBV30 | CAWRLAATNEKLFF | TGTGCCTGGAGACTTGCGGCAACTAATGAAAAACTGTTTTTT
. | TRBJ1-1 | . | TRBV11-2 | CASSFSLGQLTEAFF | TGTGCCAGCAGCTTCTCCCTGGGACAACTCACTGAAGCTTTCTTT
. | TRBJ1-1 | TRBD1 | TRBV19 | CASSTTGASKTKAFF | TGTGCCAGTAGTACGACAGGGGCGAGTAAAACAAAGGCTTTCTTT
. | TRBJ1-3 | . | TRBV6-1 | CASSAGYSGNTIYF | TGTGCCAGCAGCGCAGGGTACTCTGGAAACACCATATATTTT
. | TRBJ1-2 | TRBD1 | TRBV5-6 | CASSGTGGVYGYTF | TGTGCCAGCAGCGGCACAGGGGGGGTCTATGGCTACACCTTC
few | TRBJ1-2 | TRBD1 | TRBV6-1 | CASSGTGGGQGPNYGYTF | TGTGCCAGCAGTGGCACGGGCGGGGGACAGGGGCCTAACTATGGCTACACCTTC
. | TRBJ2-1 | TRBD2 | TRBV2 | CASTTSGVPGEQFF | TGTGCCAGCACCACTAGCGGGGTTCCTGGTGAGCAGTTCTTC
. | TRBJ1-1 | TRBD1 | TRBV2 | CASSDGQAEAFF | TGTGCCAGCAGTGACGGACAGGCTGAAGCTTTCTTT
. | TRBJ1-1 | TRBD1 | TRBV10-1 | CASSAPGTGDLNTEAFF | TGCGCCAGCAGTGCCCCCGGGACAGGTGATCTGAACACTGAAGCTTTCTTT
. | TRBJ1-5 | . | TRBV11-1 | CASSLVEGQPQHF | TGTGCCAGCAGCTTAGTTGAGGGTCAGCCCCAGCATTTT
. | TRBJ1-1 | . | TRBV18 | CASSLQRRGYMNTEAFF | TGTGCCAGCTCACTTCAACGCAGGGGATATATGAACACTGAAGCTTTCTTT
few | TRBJ2-2 | . | TRBV5-6 | CASSLAGGGGREELFF | TGTGCCAGCAGCTTGGCAGGAGGGGGCGGTCGAGAGGAGCTGTTTTTT
once | TRBJ2-7 | TRBD1 | TRBV4-3 | CASSQRDGTGFNEQYF | TGCGCCAGCAGCCAACGCGACGGGACAGGGTTTAACGAGCAGTACTTC
. | TRBJ1-5 | . | TRBV6-5 | CASSLTGNSNQPQHF | TGTGCCAGCAGTCTAACAGGGAATAGCAATCAGCCCCAGCATTTT
few | TRBJ2-7 | TRBD1 | TRBV28 | CASSLSGRGFTYEQYF | TGTGCCAGCAGTTTATCGGGCAGGGGGTTTACCTACGAGCAGTACTTC
. | TRBJ2-6 | . | TRBV7-3 | CASSPRQSGANVLTF | TGTGCCAGCAGCCCCCGACAGTCTGGGGCCAACGTCCTGACTTTC
. | TRBJ1-1 | . | TRBV11-2 | CASSDPGRNTEAFF | TGTGCCAGCAGTGACCCAGGGCGTAACACTGAAGCTTTCTTT
. | TRBJ2-3 | TRBD2 | TRBV10-3 | CAIMRAGVADTQYF | TGTGCCATCATGCGGGCGGGGGTGGCAGATACGCAGTATTTT
. | TRBJ1-3 | TRBD1 | TRBV11-3 | CASSRTGRPDTIYF | TGTGCCAGCAGCCGGACAGGGCGTCCGGACACCATATATTTT
. | TRBJ2-2 | TRBD1 | TRBV9 | CASSAPGQGITGELFF | TGTGCCAGCAGCGCCCCGGGACAGGGAATCACCGGGGAGCTGTTTTTT